Following are 30 T cell receptor beta chains from one sample sequenced in a study of regulatory T cells in long-lasting Graves disease (dated by TCRdb to the early 2020s). Receptors were amplified or captured by multiplex PCR. Sequencing was performed on an Illumina HiSeq 4000. iRepertoire HTBI primers and Arm-PCR amplification of CDR3 regions were used to construct TCR beta libraries. TCRdb cleaned the public reads at Q25 with fastp, built clones with MiXCR and kept in-frame beta chains. A single entry per CDR3 protein holds the most common genes and DNA from its merged rows. The sample records a few hundred thousand distinct CDR3 sequences, about 18% of which are singletons. Of the sample, less than 15% falls within the top ten clones. The sample's time point label is to be understood as: newly diagnosed GD, antithyroid drugs for less than 3 months. For both TCR sequencing and RNA sequencing, RNA was extracted from PBMCs using TRIzol.

The sample was also reused in another study, on T cells in Graves' hyperthyroidism and ophthalmopathy.

Sequences were derived from peripheral blood mononuclear cells (PBMCs), sampled at new diagnosis, from a patient treated with antithyroid drugs. The receptors were sampled from a woman in her 30s with Graves disease. Donor details come from another sample of the same person, matched by shared clones.

At least ten counts were recorded for this clonotype. V and J are TRBV5-4 and TRBJ2-1; 15 nucleotides agree with TRBD2. The germline V gene encodes CDR1 SGHNT and CDR2 YYREEE (reference sequence). V lost 6 bases and J lost 9; bases outside the gene matches: 7. This CDR3 is 15 amino acids long. CDR3 in DNA: TGTGCCAGCACCGGGACTAGCGGGGGGCAAGGTGAGCAGTTCTTC. Its translation: CASTGTSGGQGEQFF.

This clonotype was recorded only once. A single base is all that separates this from a far larger clone, so a read error is likely. V gene TRBV14 combines with J gene TRBJ1-2; D is ambiguous. V lost 7 bases to trimming and J lost 4 bases, with 19 bases between them. The germline V gene encodes CDR1 SGHDN and CDR2 FVKESK. This CDR3 comprises 15 residues. The CDR3 DNA reads as TGTGCCAGCAACCTGGGAGACGGGAAGATCTATGGCTACACCTTC. Translation gives CASNLGDGKIYGYTF. Variable domain in full (rest from reference TRBV14 and TRBJ1-2): EAGVTQFPSHSVIEKGQTVTLRCDPISGHDNLYWYRRVMGKEIKFLLHFVKESKQDESGMPNNRFLAERTGGTYSTLKVQPAELEDSGVYFCASNLGDGKIYGYTFGSGTRLTVV.

This clonotype was picked up many times. V and J are TRBV12-3 or TRBV12-4 and TRBJ2-1, with TRBD2 matching over 10 bases. This CDR3 region has 16 residues. The junction had 3 bases not matched to a gene; V was cut back by 0 bases and J by 4 bases. The CDR3 spells CASSLASGGQYNEQFF. CDR3 DNA: TGTGCCAGCAGTTTAGCTAGCGGGGGGCAATACAATGAGCAGTTCTTC.

In its sample, this clonotype was seen many times. The rearrangement uses TRBV6-5 and TRBJ1-3; D not certain. The CDR3 sequence is 16 residues long. V was cut by 0 bases and J by 0 bases, with 9 bases left in between. The germline gives CDR1 MNHEY, CDR2 SVGAGI. This CDR3 reads CASSYSTGSSGNTIYF. In DNA form, the CDR3 reads TGTGCCAGCAGTTACTCGACGGGAAGCTCTGGAAACACCATATATTTT.

For this clonotype: This likely came from a read error, as a far larger clone is one base away. This rearrangement joins TRBV6-1 to TRBJ2-1, with 8 bases aligning to TRBD2. The CDR3 runs to 12 residues. Germline CDR1 MNHNS, CDR2 SASEGT. Trimming took 5 bases from V and 13 from J; bases not matched to a gene: 7. DNA of the CDR3: TGTGCCAGCAGTCCGGGGGGGAAGACCCAGTTCTTC. Its protein product is CASSPGGKTQFF.

This clonotype appeared many times. CDR3 nucleotide sequence: TGTGCCAGCAGTGTTGAGGAAGAGACCCAGTACTTC. Its protein is CASSVEEETQYF. The chain employs TRBV2 and TRBJ2-5; D unclear. V lost 4 bases and J 3 bases, leaving 6 bases between the germline ends. Per the germline V gene, CDR1 is SNHLY and CDR2 is FYNNEI. The CDR3 consists of 12 residues.

There are many counts of this clonotype. The rearrangement uses TRBV6-1 and TRBJ2-6, with D hard to call. CDR3 length: 13 amino acids. Germline lookup yields CDR1 MNHNS and CDR2 SASEGT. V dropped 7 bases and J dropped 0 bases, with 4 bases sitting between them. The CDR3 region has the DNA TGTGCCAGCATGATCTCTGGGGCCAACGTCCTGACTTTC. The encoded protein is CASMISGANVLTF.

The V and J genes are TRBV5-1 and TRBJ1-1; TRBD1 matches at 7 bases. CDR1 SGHRS and CDR2 YFSETQ come from the germline V gene. V shed 4 bases and J 1 base; nucleotides not matched to a gene: 7. The CDR3 length is 15 residues. The CDR3 nucleotides are TGCGCCAGCAGCGCCGGGGACAGATCGAACACTGAAGCTTTCTTT. This gives the protein CASSAGDRSNTEAFF.

The genes are TRBV19 and TRBJ2-6, with 11 bases lining up with TRBD2. Germline CDR1 LNHDA, CDR2 SQIVND (reference sequence). This CDR3 region has 19 residues. With 4 bases clipped from V and 0 bases from J, the junction kept 8 bases outside the gene matches. CDR3 sequence: CASSTRGTSGTSGANVLTF. The CDR3 DNA follows: TGTGCCAGTAGTACAAGAGGGACTAGCGGAACCTCTGGGGCCAACGTCCTGACTTTC. Looking up the rest from reference TRBV19 and TRBJ2-6 gives the full variable domain: DGGITQSPKYLFRKEGQNVTLSCEQNLNHDAMYWYRQDPGQGLRLIYYSQIVNDFQKGDIAEGYSVSREKKESFPLTVTSAQKNPTAFYLCASSTRGTSGTSGANVLTFGAGSRLTVL.

This clonotype showed up many times. This chain links TRBV11-2 with TRBJ1-4; possibly TRBD1 for D (5 bases). Deletions cut 1 base from V and 6 bases from J, with 24 bases between. Per germline, CDR1 SGHAT and CDR2 FQNNGV. The CDR3 length is 19 residues. The CDR3 bases are TGTGCCAGCAGCTTAGGAGGGGTTGAGCTATTGGGGTCTTATGAAAAACTGTTTTTT. This sequence encodes CASSLGGVELLGSYEKLFF.

This clonotype was observed many times. The chain links TRBV29-1 to TRBJ2-3, with a weak D call TRBD2 (5 bases). The CDR3 contains 15 residues. Germline V CDR1 and CDR2: SQVTM, ANQGSEA. Between the trimmed V and J ends, which lost 1 base and 3 bases, there was a span of 14 bases. CDR3 region: CSVEGAGGGTDTQYF. Here the CDR3 DNA reads TGCAGCGTTGAAGGGGCCGGAGGCGGGACAGATACGCAGTATTTT.

Of note for this clonotype: A much larger clone differs by one base, so this may be a read error. Because the CDR3 is missing its conserved closing phenylalanine or tryptophan, this is likely a read error. The chain links TRBV4-1 to TRBJ2-3, with D perhaps given as TRBD1 or TRBD2 (5 bases each). The CDR3 extends over 14 amino acids. In germline, CDR1 is MGHRA, CDR2 YSYEKL. V was pared by 8 bases and J by 6 bases, with 18 bases between. The CDR3, as DNA: TGCGCCAGCTCCCGGGGACGGAAGGAGGATACGCAGTATCTT. It codes for CASSRGRKEDTQYL.

V is TRBV19 and J is TRBJ2-3; D perhaps matches TRBD1 (5 bases). V lost 5 bases, J lost 5 bases, and 8 bases lay in between. The CDR3 contains 12 residues. Germline loops: CDR1 LNHDA, CDR2 SQIVND (reference sequence). CDR3 DNA: TGTGCCAGTAGTCTCCAGGGAGATACGCAGTATTTT. It yields the protein CASSLQGDTQYF.

The J gene is TRBJ1-3, the V gene TRBV20-1; TRBD1 aligns across 7 bases. CDR3 length: 14 residues. Per the germline V gene, CDR1 is DFQATT and CDR2 is SNEGSKA (reference sequence). V dropped 3 bases and J dropped 4; count of bases not matched to a gene: 6. The CDR3 loop reads CSARKGASGNTIYF. The CDR3 region has the DNA TGCAGTGCTAGGAAGGGGGCCTCCGGAAACACCATATATTTT.

This clonotype was counted ten times or more. The chain couples TRBV2 to TRBJ2-3; D might be TRBD2 (5 bases). The CDR3 runs 15 residues. Germline-derived CDR1 and CDR2 are SNHLY and FYNNEI. V lost 1 base and J 2 bases, leaving 10 bases between the germline ends. The CDR3 DNA sequence: TGTGCCAGCAGTGAAGGCGGGCCACTCACAGATACGCAGTATTTT. Translated: CASSEGGPLTDTQYF.

Ten or more counts support this clonotype. The V call is TRBV11-2, the J call TRBJ2-7, with D possibly matching TRBD1 (6 bases). Germline V gene sequence: CDR1 SGHAT, CDR2 FQNNGV. Trimming took off 4 bases at V and 3 bases at J, with 10 bases between the two ends. The CDR3 contains 13 residues. For the CDR3, the DNA is TGTGCCAGCAGCTCCGGACAGAGCTACGAGCAGTACTTC. Translation: CASSSGQSYEQYF.

This clonotype was recorded at least ten times. V and J are TRBV7-6 and TRBJ2-1, with TRBD2 identical over 8 bases. Germline-derived CDR1 and CDR2 are SGHVS and FNYEAQ. The V segment lost 2 bases and the J segment 9 bases; nucleotides outside the gene matches: 9. The CDR3 extends over 15 amino acids. CDR3 nucleotide sequence: TGTGCCAGCAGCTTACGACGGGGGGGCGGGAGTGAGCAGTTCTTC. It translates to CASSLRRGGGSEQFF.

There are many counts of this clonotype. This chain links TRBV12-3 or TRBV12-4 with TRBJ1-1; maybe TRBD1 (6 bases). Deletions cut 4 bases from V and 0 bases from J, with 9 bases between. CDR3 size: 14 residues. The CDR3 protein is CASSWTVMNTEAFF. In DNA, the CDR3 is TGTGCCAGCAGTTGGACAGTTATGAACACTGAAGCTTTCTTT.

The table lists this clonotype with many counts. CDR3 sequence: CASSPWADNYGYTF. CDR3 nucleotides: TGTGCCAGCTCACCATGGGCAGATAACTATGGCTACACCTTC. This sequence joins TRBV18 and TRBJ1-2; D remains ambiguous. Germline CDR1 is KGHSH and CDR2 is LQKENI. This CDR3 contains 14 residues. V was shortened by 2 bases and J by 1 base, with 8 bases between the two germline ends. Drawing the rest from reference TRBV18 and TRBJ1-2, the complete variable domain is NAGVMQNPRHLVRRRGQEARLRCSPMKGHSHVYWYRQLPEEGLKFMVYLQKENIIDESGMPKERFSAEFPKEGPSILRIQQVVRGDSAAYFCASSPWADNYGYTFGSGTRLTVV.

This clonotype appeared many times. V gene TRBV12-5 combines with J gene TRBJ2-5; 8 nucleotides line up with TRBD2. V shed 8 bases, J shed 3 bases, and the junction held 5 bases outside the gene matches. The CDR3 sequence is 13 residues long. Germline V gene sequence: CDR1 LGHNT, CDR2 FRNRAP. The CDR3 sequence is CASSELAEETQYF. The CDR3 coding sequence is TGTGCTAGTTCAGAACTAGCGGAAGAGACCCAGTACTTC.

There are many counts of this clonotype. This CDR3 reads CASSLARRGGQLYEQYF. The CDR3 DNA sequence: TGTGCCAGCAGCTTAGCGCGTAGGGGAGGGCAACTCTACGAGCAGTACTTC. This chain connects TRBV7-9 to TRBJ2-7, with TRBD2 matching 7 bases. This CDR3 comprises 17 residues. The V gene's germline CDR1 is SEHNR and CDR2 FQNEAQ (reference sequence). Germline trimming cut 0 bases from V and 3 bases from J; bases unmatched to any gene: 11.

The table lists this clonotype with a few counts. A far larger clone is a single base away, which makes a read error likely. In this CDR3 the conserved last residue, phenylalanine or tryptophan, is missing, so a read error is likely. This chain joins TRBV7-2 and TRBJ1-5; 7 bases are a match to TRBD1. V dropped 3 bases and J dropped 1; count of bases not matched to a gene: 3. Germline V gene data show CDR1 as SGHTA and CDR2 as FQGNSA. This CDR3 is 15 amino acids long. This CDR3 reads CASSLTGKSNQPQHL. The CDR3 region has the DNA TGTGCCAGCAGCTTGACAGGGAAAAGCAATCAGCCCCAGCATCTT.

Ten or more counts support this clonotype. The chain combines TRBV12-3 or TRBV12-4 with TRBJ1-2; 10 bases align to TRBD1. The CDR3 covers 14 residues. Germline trimming cut 7 bases from V and 2 bases from J; bases unmatched to any gene: 4. CDR3 DNA: TGTGCCAGCAAGACGGGACAGGGGAACTATGGCTACACCTTC. Translation gives CASKTGQGNYGYTF.

This clonotype was seen ten or more times. The rearrangement uses TRBV11-2 and TRBJ1-1, with 7 bases lining up with TRBD1. Per the germline V gene, CDR1 is SGHAT and CDR2 is FQNNGV. V lost 5 bases to trimming and J lost 4 bases; unmatched junction nucleotides: 7. The CDR3 length is 14 residues. The CDR3 nucleotides are TGTGCCAGCAGCCAGGGGGGGAGGGCCACTGAAGCTTTCTTT. Its translation: CASSQGGRATEAFF.

This clonotype was detected ten times or more. The rearrangement links TRBV2 to TRBJ1-5, with unresolved D. Per germline, CDR1 SNHLY and CDR2 FYNNEI. The CDR3 has 12 amino acids. Trimming removed 3 bases at V and 8 bases at J, with 8 bases between. The CDR3 nucleotides are TGTGCCAGCAGTGAGACGTTGGAGCCCCAGCATTTT. It translates to CASSETLEPQHF.

This clonotype was detected many times. The CDR3 sequence is CASRLVGTVNTEAFF. For the CDR3, the DNA is TGTGCCAGCAGACTTGTCGGGACAGTGAACACTGAAGCTTTCTTT. V and J are TRBV6-1 and TRBJ1-1; TRBD1 aligns across 7 bases. Losses at the gene ends were 6 bases for V and 0 bases for J; bases not matched to a gene: 7. The CDR3 contains 15 residues. Germline V lookup: CDR1 MNHNS, CDR2 SASEGT.

J is TRBJ2-2 and V is TRBV15; D remains ambiguous. This CDR3 has 16 amino acids. Trimming stripped 3 bases from V and 2 bases from J, with 13 bases between. Germline CDR1 LNHNV, CDR2 YYDKDF (reference sequence). The CDR3 loop is CATSSRVQLNTGELFF. In nucleotides, the CDR3 is TGTGCCACCAGCAGTCGGGTCCAACTAAACACCGGGGAGCTGTTTTTT. Full variable domain (rest looked up from reference TRBV15 and TRBJ2-2): DAMVIQNPRYQVTQFGKPVTLSCSQTLNHNVMYWYQQKSSQAPKLLFHYYDKDFNNEADTPDNFQSRRPNTSFCFLDIRSPGLGDTAMYLCATSSRVQLNTGELFFGEGSRLTVL.

This clonotype came up many times. CDR3 sequence reads: CASSHGTTEAFF. For the CDR3, the DNA is TGTGCCAGCAGTCATGGGACGACTGAAGCTTTCTTT. The V and J genes are TRBV27 and TRBJ1-1; tentatively, D is TRBD1 (5 bases). CDR3 length: 12 residues. The germline V gene has CDR1 MNHEY and CDR2 SMNVEV (reference sequence). V lost 5 bases and J lost 5, with 9 bases in between.

There are a few counts of this clonotype. The chain has TRBV10-3 and TRBJ2-3; D is possibly TRBD1 or TRBD2 (6 bases each). This CDR3 is built from 16 residues. Germline CDR1 is ENHRY and CDR2 is SYGVKD. V was shortened by 8 bases and J by 1 base, with 19 bases between the two germline ends. This CDR3 reads CAIGGGTGGGTDTQYF. The DNA for the CDR3 is TGTGCCATCGGAGGGGGGACCGGGGGAGGCACAGATACGCAGTATTTT.

In its sample, this clonotype was seen a few times. The chain uses TRBV19 and TRBJ1-5; no clear D gene. V was shortened by 5 bases and J by 1 base, with 15 bases between the two germline ends. The CDR3 covers 16 residues. Germline V CDR1 and CDR2: LNHDA, SQIVND (reference sequence). In DNA, the CDR3 is TGTGCCAGTAGTCCCAGTAGAGGTTTGAGCAATCAGCCCCAGCATTTT. Its protein product is CASSPSRGLSNQPQHF.